The 24 T cell receptor beta chains reported below all come from one sample, sequenced in a study of blood T cell repertoires in COVID-19. Libraries were prepared by immunoSEQ multiplex PCR; TCRdb keeps only in-frame clonotypes and omits some of them. Seen here are about 220,000 clones, 80% to 85% observed once, and the top ten hold roughly 5.1%. The sequencing sample was made of peripheral blood. Source of these receptors: a woman in her sixties or seventies with COVID-19, enrolled during active disease.

This chain connects TRBV12-3 or TRBV12-4 to TRBJ1-6; D not resolved. V lost 5 bases, J lost 4 bases, and 6 bases lay in between. CDR3 length equals 13 residues. CDR3 coding DNA: TGTGCCAGCAGTCCCCAATATAATTCACCCCTCCACTTT. It yields the protein CASSPQYNSPLHF.

This chain joins TRBV29-1 and TRBJ1-1; TRBD1 agrees at 9 bases. There are 14 residues in the CDR3. The germline CDR1 and CDR2 sequences are SQVTM and ANQGSEA. Trimming took 5 bases from V and 1 from J; bases not matched to a gene: 5. This CDR3 is CSVIQGAENTEAFF. The CDR3 nucleotides read TGCAGCGTTATACAGGGGGCTGAGAACACTGAAGCTTTCTTT.

The chain uses TRBV30 and TRBJ2-4, with 12 bases aligning to TRBD2. The CDR3 consists of 15 residues. Germline trimming cut 4 bases from V and 2 bases from J; bases unmatched to any gene: 3. Germline assignment: CDR1 GTSNPN and CDR2 SVGIG (reference sequence). This CDR3 reads CAWTSGRASKNIQYF. In nucleotides, the CDR3 is TGTGCCTGGACTAGCGGGAGGGCCTCCAAAAACATTCAGTACTTC. The full variable domain, its missing parts supplied by reference TRBV30 and TRBJ2-4, is SQTIHQWPATLVQPVGSPLSLECTVEGTSNPNLYWYRQAAGRGLQLLFYSVGIGQISSEVPQNLSASRPQDRQFILSSKKLLLSDSGFYLCAWTSGRASKNIQYFGAGTRLSVL.

A single count supports this clone. The chain combines TRBV10-3 with TRBJ2-7, with TRBD2 matching 14 bases. The germline V gene has CDR1 ENHRY and CDR2 SYGVKD. CDR3 length equals 14 residues. V lost 4 bases, J lost 4 bases, and 0 bases stayed unmatched. CDR3 sequence reads: CAISGTSGGYEQYF. The CDR3 coding sequence is TGTGCCATCAGTGGGACTAGCGGGGGGTACGAGCAGTACTTC.

The CDR3 nucleotides are TGTGCCAGCAGTGAAAGGGCTGAGGGTGGCTACACCTTC. Residues: CASSERAEGGYTF. The V call is TRBV25-1, the J call TRBJ1-2; D unresolved. CDR1 and CDR2 from the germline V gene are MGHDK and SYGVNS. The CDR3 extends over 13 amino acids. With 2 bases removed from V and 7 bases from J, the gap between germline ends came to 11 bases.

This sequence joins TRBV19 and TRBJ2-7; 14 bases match TRBD2. The CDR3 is 19 residues long. The V gene's germline CDR1 is LNHDA and CDR2 SQIVND (reference sequence). The V segment lost 8 bases and the J segment 4 bases; nucleotides outside the gene matches: 19. The DNA of the CDR3 is TGTGCCAGTTCAAAGACAGCGGGACTAGCGGGAGTCATCGGTTACGAGCAGTACTTC. It codes for CASSKTAGLAGVIGYEQYF.

The J gene is TRBJ2-3, the V gene TRBV9, with TRBD2 matching over 9 bases. The CDR3 loop spans 20 amino acids. In germline, CDR1 is SGDLS, CDR2 YYNGEE. With V trimmed by 0 bases and J by 2 bases, 16 bases remained unmatched. This CDR3 is CASSVDRGIGGRAATDTQYF. The DNA of the CDR3 is TGTGCCAGCAGCGTAGACCGGGGAATAGGCGGGAGGGCCGCCACAGATACGCAGTATTTT.

V is TRBV28 and J is TRBJ1-6, with unresolved D. V dropped 6 bases and J dropped 0 bases, with 9 bases sitting between them. This CDR3 has 15 amino acids. From germline, CDR1 is MDHEN and CDR2 SYDVKM. The CDR3 spells CASRRVSSYNSPLHF. CDR3 nucleotide sequence: TGTGCCAGCAGGCGTGTTAGCTCCTATAATTCACCCCTCCACTTT.

The V gene is TRBV6-1, the J gene TRBJ1-2, with D perhaps TRBD1 (5 bases). The V gene lost 3 bases and the J gene lost 6 bases, with 5 bases spanning the gap. This CDR3 has 11 amino acids. Germline CDR1 is MNHNS and CDR2 is SASEGT. The CDR3 sequence: CASSDRDGYTF. The CDR3 DNA reads TGTGCCAGCAGTGACAGGGATGGCTACACCTTC.

This clone appeared a few times. The rearrangement uses TRBV28 and TRBJ1-5; D not resolved. There are 18 residues in the CDR3. The germline V gene encodes CDR1 MDHEN and CDR2 SYDVKM. V lost 6 bases to trimming and J lost 1 base, with 22 bases between them. CDR3 sequence (DNA): TGTGCCAGCAGCCTAGCGGCCTCCACCCGCAAGAGCAATCAGCCCCAGCATTTT. It translates to CASSLAASTRKSNQPQHF.

The chain links TRBV20-1 to TRBJ2-4, with D possibly being TRBD2 (5 bases). The CDR3 length is 9 residues. CDR1 is DFQATT, CDR2 SNEGSKA, per germline (reference sequence). Trimming removed 6 bases from V and 8 bases from J, with 5 bases in between. Here the CDR3 reads CSAGDIQYF. DNA for the CDR3: TGCAGTGCCGGGGACATTCAGTACTTC.

The genes are TRBV7-2 and TRBJ2-1; TRBD1 matches at 8 bases. V trimming: 3 bases; J trimming: 2 bases; junction bases outside the gene matches: 3. This CDR3 region has 15 residues. Germline V lookup: CDR1 SGHTA, CDR2 FQGNSA. The CDR3 coding sequence is TGTGCCAGCAGCTTTCAGGGGGCAACCTACAATGAGCAGTTCTTC. Residues: CASSFQGATYNEQFF.

This clone occurred once. V is TRBV28 and J is TRBJ1-4; D is unclear. V lost 5 bases and J 8 bases, leaving 6 bases between the germline ends. Germline assignment: CDR1 MDHEN and CDR2 SYDVKM. The CDR3 extends over 11 amino acids. For the CDR3, the DNA is TGTGCCAGCAGTGAGCGGGAAAAACTGTTTTTT. It codes for CASSEREKLFF. The variable domain in full, with the rest retrieved from reference TRBV28 and TRBJ1-4, is DVKVTQSSRYLVKRTGEKVFLECVQDMDHENMFWYRQDPGLGLRLIYFSYDVKMKEKGDIPEGYSVSREKKERFSLILESASTNQTSMYLCASSEREKLFFGSGTQLSVL.

This clone was recorded once. J is TRBJ1-4 and V is TRBV12-3 or TRBV12-4; D ambiguous. The CDR3 consists of 11 residues. Trimming took off 6 bases at V and 7 bases at J, with 6 bases between the two ends. DNA for the CDR3: TGTGCCAGCAGATCCAGTGAAAAACTGTTTTTT. Translating gives CASRSSEKLFF.

This clone has only one observation. The chain has TRBV7-2 and TRBJ1-2; 7 positions agree with TRBD1. Germline loops: CDR1 SGHTA, CDR2 FQGNSA. CDR3 length: 13 residues. Trimming removed 6 bases from V and 7 bases from J; junction bases left unmatched: 8. The CDR3 sequence is CASREGAGSGYTF. The CDR3 nucleotides are TGTGCCAGCAGGGAGGGGGCTGGGAGTGGCTACACCTTC. Complete variable domain (other parts from reference TRBV7-2 and TRBJ1-2): GAGVSQSPSNKVTEKGKDVELRCDPISGHTALYWYRQSLGQGLEFLIYFQGNSAPDKSGLPSDRFSAERTGGSVSTLTIQRTQQEDSAVYLCASREGAGSGYTFGSGTRLTVV.

This sequence joins TRBV15 and TRBJ1-1; D is possibly TRBD1 (6 bases). The V gene lost 4 bases and the J gene lost 0 bases, with 9 bases spanning the gap. CDR3 size: 14 residues. Germline loops: CDR1 LNHNV, CDR2 YYDKDF (reference sequence). The CDR3 DNA sequence: TGTGCCACCAGCAAAGACAGGCTGAACACTGAAGCTTTCTTT. Its translation is CATSKDRLNTEAFF.

This chain links TRBV4-3 with TRBJ1-3; D unresolved. The germline CDR1 and CDR2 sequences are LGHNA and YSLEER. This CDR3 has 15 amino acids. V was clipped by 3 bases and J by 1 base, with 10 bases between them. CDR3 in DNA: TGCGCCAGCAGCCAGCATCTCAGGTCTGGAAACACCATATATTTT. Its translation is CASSQHLRSGNTIYF.

The chain combines TRBV28 with TRBJ1-3, with 8 bases that match TRBD1. The CDR3 totals 14 residues. Per the germline V gene, CDR1 is MDHEN and CDR2 is SYDVKM. With V trimmed by 2 bases and J by 8 bases, 5 bases remained unmatched. The DNA of the CDR3 is TGTGCCAGCAGTTTAGGGACAGGACCGGACACCATATATTTT. It is translated as CASSLGTGPDTIYF.

This clone was counted once. V gene TRBV3-1 (or the pseudogene TRBV3-2) combines with J gene TRBJ1-1; D is uncertain. Per the germline V gene, CDR1 is LGHDT and CDR2 is YNNKEL (reference sequence). Trimming removed 1 base from V and 1 base from J, with 13 bases in between. The CDR3 spans 16 residues. DNA of the CDR3: TGTGCCAGCAGCCAAGTCCGCGGGGTGAGGAACACTGAAGCTTTCTTT. Translated, it gives CASSQVRGVRNTEAFF.

J is TRBJ2-5 and V is TRBV7-9; 8 bases are shared with TRBD1. V lost 2 bases and J lost 4; bases outside the gene matches: 3. Germline lookup yields CDR1 SEHNR and CDR2 FQNEAQ (reference sequence). The length of the CDR3 is 14 residues. CDR3 residues: CASSLQGAGETQYF. The CDR3 nucleotides are TGTGCCAGCAGCTTACAGGGGGCCGGAGAGACCCAGTACTTC.

This chain links TRBV4-2 with TRBJ1-1; TRBD1 matches 9 bases. Germline CDR1 reads LGHNA; CDR2 reads YNFKEQ. The trim removed 3 bases at V and 1 base at J, leaving 3 bases unmatched. This CDR3 has 15 residues. For the CDR3, the DNA is TGTGCCAGCAGCCAGGGGGGACAGGGGAACACTGAAGCTTTCTTT. As protein: CASSQGGQGNTEAFF.

A few counts support this clone. The same CDR3 is also encoded by other DNA sequences in this sample. The rearrangement links TRBV12-3 or TRBV12-4 to TRBJ1-6, with D unresolved. Trimming removed 5 bases at V and 7 bases at J, with 6 bases between. The CDR3 runs to 12 residues. CDR3 sequence: CASSSGNSPLHF. As DNA, the CDR3 is TGTGCCAGCAGTAGCGGAAATTCACCCCTCCACTTT.

The CDR3 region has the DNA TGTGCCAGCAGCCCCCGGACAGGGGGAAACACCATATATTTT. It codes for CASSPRTGGNTIYF. V gene TRBV11-2 combines with J gene TRBJ1-3, with 8 positions matching TRBD1. Germline V CDR1 and CDR2: SGHAT, FQNNGV. With V trimmed by 5 bases and J by 4 bases, 4 bases remained unmatched. This CDR3 contains 14 residues. The whole variable domain, filled in from reference TRBV11-2 and TRBJ1-3, reads EAGVAQSPRYKIIEKRQSVAFWCNPISGHATLYWYQQILGQGPKLLIQFQNNGVVDDSQLPKDRFSAERLKGVDSTLKIQPAKLEDSAVYLCASSPRTGGNTIYFGEGSWLTVV.

J is TRBJ1-3 and V is TRBV4-3; TRBD1 agrees at 7 bases. This CDR3 is 15 amino acids long. CDR1 is LGHNA and CDR2 is YSLEER in the germline V gene. V lost 1 base and J lost 1; bases outside the gene matches: 1. In DNA, the CDR3 is TGCGCCAGCAGCCAAGGCAGGGGGTCTGGAAACACCATATATTTT. This encodes CASSQGRGSGNTIYF.